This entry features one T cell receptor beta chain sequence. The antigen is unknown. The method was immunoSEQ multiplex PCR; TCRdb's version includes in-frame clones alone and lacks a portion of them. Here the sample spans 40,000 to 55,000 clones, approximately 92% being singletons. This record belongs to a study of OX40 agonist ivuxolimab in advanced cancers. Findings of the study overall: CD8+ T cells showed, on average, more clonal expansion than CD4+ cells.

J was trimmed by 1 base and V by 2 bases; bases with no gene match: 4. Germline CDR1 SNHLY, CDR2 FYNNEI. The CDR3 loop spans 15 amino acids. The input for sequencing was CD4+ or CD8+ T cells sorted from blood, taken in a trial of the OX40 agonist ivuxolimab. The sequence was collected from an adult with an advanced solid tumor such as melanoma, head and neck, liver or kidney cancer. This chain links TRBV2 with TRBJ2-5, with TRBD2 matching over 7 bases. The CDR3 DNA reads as TGTGCCAGCAGTGAACGTCTAGCGGCCCAAGAGACCCAGTACTTC. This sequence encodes CASSERLAAQETQYF.